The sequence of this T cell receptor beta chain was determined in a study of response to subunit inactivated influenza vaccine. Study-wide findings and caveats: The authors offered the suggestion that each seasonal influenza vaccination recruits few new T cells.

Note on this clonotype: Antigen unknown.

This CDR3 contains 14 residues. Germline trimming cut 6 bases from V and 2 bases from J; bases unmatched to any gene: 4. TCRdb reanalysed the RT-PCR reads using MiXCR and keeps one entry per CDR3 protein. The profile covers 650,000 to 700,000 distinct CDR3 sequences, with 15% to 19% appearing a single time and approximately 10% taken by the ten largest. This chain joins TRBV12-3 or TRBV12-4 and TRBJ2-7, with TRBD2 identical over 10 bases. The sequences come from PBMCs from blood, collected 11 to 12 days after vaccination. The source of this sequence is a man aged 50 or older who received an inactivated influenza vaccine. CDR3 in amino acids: CASRVAGGAYEQYF. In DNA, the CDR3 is TGTGCCAGCAGGGTAGCGGGGGGTGCCTACGAGCAGTACTTC.